This TCR beta chain was sequenced for a study of early T cells in non-severe SARS-CoV-2 infection. CDR1 and CDR2 from the germline V gene are SQVTM and ANQGSEA. This CDR3 is built from 13 residues. Trimming left V 4 bases short and J 6 bases short, with 15 bases between. The library protocol tagged individual cDNA molecules with unique molecular identifiers. TCRdb fed the 5' RACE reads into MiXCR, producing one record per CDR3 protein. The table shows around 81,000 distinct CDR3 sequences, with around 14% occurring only once. The clonotype comes from an adult who was a healthcare worker with PCR-confirmed SARS-CoV-2 infection or an uninfected control (not recorded which). V usage is TRBV29-1 and J usage is TRBJ2-5; tentatively, D is TRBD1 or TRBD2 (6 bases each). Material for sequencing was whole blood. Here the CDR3 DNA reads TGCAGCGTTGGGGGGGCCGTGGGGCAGACCCAGTACTTC. As protein: CSVGGAVGQTQYF.